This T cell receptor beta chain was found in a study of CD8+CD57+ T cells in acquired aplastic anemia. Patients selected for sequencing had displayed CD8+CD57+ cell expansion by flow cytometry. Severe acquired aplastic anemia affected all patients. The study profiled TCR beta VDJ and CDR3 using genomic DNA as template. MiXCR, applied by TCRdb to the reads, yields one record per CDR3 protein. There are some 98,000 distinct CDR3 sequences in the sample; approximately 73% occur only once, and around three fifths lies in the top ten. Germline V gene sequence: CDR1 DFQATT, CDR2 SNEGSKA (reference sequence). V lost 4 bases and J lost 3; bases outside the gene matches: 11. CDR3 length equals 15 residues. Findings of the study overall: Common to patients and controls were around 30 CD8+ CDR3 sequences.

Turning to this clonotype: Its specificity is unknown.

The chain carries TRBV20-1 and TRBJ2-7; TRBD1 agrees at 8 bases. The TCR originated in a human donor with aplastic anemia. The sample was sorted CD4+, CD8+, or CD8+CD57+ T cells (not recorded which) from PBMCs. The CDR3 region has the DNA TGCAGTGCTACGTATAACAGGGGGAATCGCTACGAGCAGTACTTC. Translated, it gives CSATYNRGNRYEQYF.